What follows are 16 T cell receptor beta chains derived from one specimen sequenced in a study of beta chain features in type 1 diabetes. Points from the study as a whole: People with Type 1 diabetes carried modestly yet significantly shorter TCRB CDR3s in all four CD4+ subsets.

These TCRs' antigens remain unknown. The isolated RNA, all of it, was reverse transcribed, so expressed TCRB transcripts were what got sequenced. Libraries were prepared by immunoSEQ multiplex PCR; TCRdb keeps only in-frame clonotypes and omits some of them. This table has about 740,000 clones, about an eighth appearing once. The sequenced material came from naive CD4+ T cells from blood. The receptors were gathered from a young man with type 1 diabetes.

The chain joins TRBV5-4 to TRBJ1-1; D is perhaps TRBD1 (6 bases). CDR3 size: 16 residues. V gave up 0 bases and J gave up 4 bases, with 16 bases separating them. CDR1 is SGHNT and CDR2 is YYREEE in the germline V gene (reference sequence). The CDR3 loop is CASSLAGGRGGTEAFF. In nucleotides, the CDR3 is TGTGCCAGCAGCTTGGCCGGGGGGCGAGGAGGCACTGAAGCTTTCTTT.

In this sample, this clone turned up a few times. The chain joins TRBV19 to TRBJ2-2, with 7 nucleotides matching TRBD1. CDR1 and CDR2 (germline): LNHDA, SQIVND (reference sequence). The CDR3 has 16 residues. V shed 4 bases and J 4 bases; nucleotides not matched to a gene: 9. The CDR3 here is CASSNEGGESTGELFF. CDR3 DNA: TGTGCCAGTAGTAACGAAGGGGGCGAGAGCACCGGGGAGCTGTTTTTT.

This clone was found a few times. The V gene is TRBV5-4, the J gene TRBJ1-1; TRBD1 matches at 7 bases. In germline, CDR1 is SGHNT, CDR2 YYREEE (reference sequence). With 1 base clipped from V and 5 bases from J, the junction kept 5 bases outside the gene matches. The CDR3 has 14 amino acids. CDR3 DNA sequence: TGTGCCAGCAGCTTGAGGACAGGAGGGACTGAAGCTTTCTTT. It translates to CASSLRTGGTEAFF.

This chain links TRBV30 with TRBJ1-2, with D perhaps TRBD1 (6 bases). Per germline, CDR1 GTSNPN and CDR2 SVGIG (reference sequence). Deletions cut 4 bases from V and 8 bases from J, with 17 bases between. The CDR3 is 13 residues long. The CDR3 nucleotides read TGTGCCTGGACTGCCGGGGGCGCGAAGGGCTACACCTTC. Translated, it gives CAWTAGGAKGYTF.

V usage is TRBV29-1 and J usage is TRBJ2-1; the D call may be TRBD1 or TRBD2 (7 bases each). V lost 7 bases and J 5 bases, leaving 18 bases between the germline ends. Germline CDR1 is SQVTM and CDR2 is ANQGSEA. The CDR3 loop spans 14 amino acids. The CDR3 loop is CSADRASGDNEQFF. The CDR3 region has the DNA TGCAGCGCAGACAGGGCTAGCGGTGACAATGAGCAGTTCTTC.

This clone was observed a handful of times. This sequence joins TRBV6-5 and TRBJ2-7, with 9 bases lining up with TRBD1. This CDR3 is 12 amino acids long. Germline CDR1 MNHEY, CDR2 SVGAGI. Trimming at V came to 6 bases and at J to 5 bases, leaving 2 bases not matched to a gene. DNA of the CDR3: TGTGCCAGCAGCTGGACAGGGGACGAGCAGTACTTC. Protein: CASSWTGDEQYF.

This clone was seen a few times. The rearrangement joins TRBV10-3 to TRBJ2-6; the match to TRBD1 covers 11 bases. V lost 9 bases, J lost 0 bases, and 1 base stayed unmatched. Germline V gene lookup returns CDR1 ENHRY and CDR2 SYGVKD. The CDR3 spans 15 residues. The CDR3 here is CAMGTGGSGANVLTF. CDR3 nucleotides: TGTGCCATGGGGACAGGGGGCTCTGGGGCCAACGTCCTGACTTTC.

The rearrangement links TRBV6-5 to TRBJ1-1; unclear D gene. The V end lost 2 bases, the J end lost 11 bases, and 6 bases lay between the germline ends. The CDR3 spans 10 residues. Germline V CDR1 and CDR2: MNHEY, SVGAGI. The CDR3 region is CASSYGGAFF. CDR3 DNA sequence: TGTGCCAGCAGTTACGGTGGGGCTTTCTTT.

V gene TRBV19 combines with J gene TRBJ1-5, with D uncertain. Germline CDR1 is LNHDA and CDR2 is SQIVND (reference sequence). V lost 6 bases and J 5 bases, leaving 2 bases between the germline ends. The CDR3 extends over 10 amino acids. CDR3 residues: CASRYQPQHF. The CDR3 region has the DNA TGTGCCAGTAGGTATCAGCCCCAGCATTTT. The complete variable domain, with remaining parts taken from reference TRBV19 and TRBJ1-5, reads DGGITQSPKYLFRKEGQNVTLSCEQNLNHDAMYWYRQDPGQGLRLIYYSQIVNDFQKGDIAEGYSVSREKKESFPLTVTSAQKNPTAFYLCASRYQPQHFGDGTRLSIL.

This clone was detected only a few times. Other nucleotide sequences from this sample produce the same CDR3. This chain links TRBV9 with TRBJ2-7; the D is unclear. V lost 0 bases to trimming and J lost 0 bases, with 7 bases between them. Germline values: CDR1 SGDLS, CDR2 YYNGEE. CDR3 length equals 14 residues. CDR3 sequence reads: CASSVATSSYEQYF. The DNA for the CDR3 is TGTGCCAGCAGCGTAGCAACGAGCTCCTACGAGCAGTACTTC.

This chain connects TRBV6-5 to TRBJ1-5; weak D call: TRBD1 (5 bases). The CDR3 has 15 amino acids. V dropped 3 bases and J dropped 1 base, with 10 bases sitting between them. Germline V gene data show CDR1 as MNHEY and CDR2 as SVGAGI. The CDR3 loop reads CASSYRWGSNQPQHF. CDR3 in DNA: TGTGCCAGCAGTTATCGATGGGGGAGCAATCAGCCCCAGCATTTT.

This clone was detected only a few times. The rearrangement uses TRBV28 and TRBJ2-7, with D maybe TRBD2 (7 bases). Deletions cut 5 bases from V and 4 bases from J, with 15 bases between. Germline V gene data show CDR1 as MDHEN and CDR2 as SYDVKM. This CDR3 region has 14 residues. The CDR3: CASSPWEGVYEQYF. Written as DNA, the CDR3 is TGTGCCAGCAGTCCTTGGGAGGGGGTATACGAGCAGTACTTC.

The chain carries TRBV11-2 and TRBJ2-1, with 10 positions matching TRBD1. CDR1 is SGHAT and CDR2 is FQNNGV in the germline V gene. The CDR3 runs to 16 residues. Trimming at V came to 5 bases and at J to 3 bases, leaving 7 bases not matched to a gene. The DNA of the CDR3 is TGTGCCAGCAGCCCCTTAGGGGACAGGGGCTACAATGAGCAGTTCTTC. Amino acid sequence: CASSPLGDRGYNEQFF.

There are a few counts of this clone. This chain links TRBV5-4 with TRBJ2-5; D perhaps matches TRBD1 (6 bases). CDR1 is SGHNT and CDR2 is YYREEE in the germline V gene (reference sequence). The CDR3 is 13 residues long. Trimming took 4 bases from V and 4 from J, leaving 11 bases between them. This chain's CDR3 is CASSRTVGETQYF. Written as DNA, the CDR3 is TGTGCCAGCAGCAGGACAGTTGGAGAGACCCAGTACTTC. Looking up the rest from reference TRBV5-4 and TRBJ2-5 gives the full variable domain: ETGVTQSPTHLIKTRGQQVTLRCSSQSGHNTVSWYQQALGQGPQFIFQYYREEENGRGNFPPRFSGLQFPNYSSELNVNALELDDSALYLCASSRTVGETQYFGPGTRLLVL.

V usage is TRBV6-5 and J usage is TRBJ1-6, with D maybe TRBD1 (5 bases). Germline CDR1 and CDR2: MNHEY and SVGAGI. With 4 bases removed from V and 0 bases from J, the gap between germline ends came to 7 bases. There are 15 residues in the CDR3. CDR3 sequence reads: CASSSGSSYNSPLHF. The CDR3 DNA is TGTGCCAGCAGTTCAGGGAGCTCCTATAATTCACCCCTCCACTTT.

This clone was seen only a few times. The chain joins TRBV14 to TRBJ1-3; D might be TRBD1 (5 bases). From germline, CDR1 is SGHDN and CDR2 FVKESK. V was trimmed by 10 bases and J by 9 bases, leaving 25 bases between them. This CDR3 spans 15 amino acids. DNA for the CDR3: TGTGCCACTCGCGACAGTCAGCAACCGTTTCGCACCATATATTTT. It is translated as CATRDSQQPFRTIYF.